The 8 T cell receptor beta chains presented below share a single source sample, sequenced in a study of CD8+CD57+ T cells in acquired aplastic anemia. Selection for sequencing was limited to patients who had shown CD8+CD57+ cell expansion by flow cytometry. Genomic DNA served as template for TCR beta VDJ and CDR3 profiling. Using its own MiXCR run on the reads, TCRdb lists one record per CDR3 protein. The sample consists of around 170,000 distinct CDR3 sequences, approximately 48% of them appearing once. Sequences were obtained from sorted CD4+, CD8+, or CD8+CD57+ T cells (not recorded which) from PBMCs. The receptor set was obtained from a human donor with aplastic anemia.

This clonotype occurred many times. The CDR3 DNA is TGCAGTGCTTTAGAGGGGCGGGGCCAAGAGACCCAGTACTTC. It translates to CSALEGRGQETQYF. The V gene is TRBV20-1, the J gene TRBJ2-5; the D gene is possibly TRBD2 (6 bases). The germline gives CDR1 DFQATT, CDR2 SNEGSKA (reference sequence). This CDR3 comprises 14 residues. Trimming left V 5 bases short and J 1 base short, with 14 bases between.

This clonotype was observed many times. A junction end diverges from the germline sequence, so it may reflect a read error. This chain links TRBV20-1 with TRBJ2-5; 9 positions match TRBD2. Germline V gene data show CDR1 as DFQATT and CDR2 as SNEGSKA (reference sequence). This CDR3 spans 14 amino acids. Here the CDR3 reads CGADRGLALKTQYF. The CDR3, as DNA: TGCGGTGCGGACCGGGGACTAGCTCTAAAGACCCAGTACTTC.

This sequence joins TRBV10-3 and TRBJ1-5; D is ambiguous. CDR3 length: 15 amino acids. V was trimmed by 3 bases and J by 4 bases, leaving 13 bases between them. Looked up from germline, CDR1 is ENHRY and CDR2 is SYGVKD. The CDR3 region is CAISESGIPNQPQHF. CDR3 sequence (DNA): TGTGCCATCAGTGAATCGGGAATTCCTAATCAGCCCCAGCATTTT.

This clonotype was seen many times. The chain is built from TRBV20-1 and TRBJ2-7; possibly TRBD2 for D (7 bases). The CDR3 runs 14 residues. V lost 5 bases, J lost 2 bases, and 16 bases lay in between. Germline V gives CDR1 DFQATT, CDR2 SNEGSKA (reference sequence). CDR3 DNA sequence: TGCAGTGCTGGGGAGGGGGGGTCGACCTACGAGCAGTACTTC. This encodes CSAGEGGSTYEQYF.

This clonotype has more than one count but fewer than ten. V usage is TRBV30 and J usage is TRBJ1-2; a weak D match, TRBD1 (5 bases). The germline gives CDR1 GTSNPN, CDR2 SVGIG (reference sequence). Deletions cut 2 bases from V and 6 bases from J, with 19 bases between. The CDR3 contains 15 residues. The CDR3 here is CAWSRFQGNGNGYTF. CDR3 in DNA: TGTGCCTGGAGTCGATTTCAGGGAAACGGGAATGGCTACACCTTC.

Many counts were recorded for this clonotype. The rearrangement links TRBV20-1 to TRBJ2-2, with 9 nucleotides matching TRBD2. Germline V gene sequence: CDR1 DFQATT, CDR2 SNEGSKA (reference sequence). This CDR3 region has 17 residues. The J segment lost 7 bases and the V segment lost 2 bases, leaving 14 bases of the junction unmatched. The CDR3 bases are TGCAGTGCTAGATCCGGCATTAGCGGGAGAAAGGGCGGGGAGCTGTTTTTT. Translated: CSARSGISGRKGGELFF.

The V and J genes are TRBV10-2 and TRBJ1-5, with D uncertain. This CDR3 has 17 residues. Germline V gene data show CDR1 as WSHSY and CDR2 as SAAADI. The ends were cut back, 4 bases at V and 0 bases at J, with 16 bases in the middle. The CDR3 loop reads CASSADGGSYSNQPQHF. Here the CDR3 DNA reads TGCGCCAGCAGTGCGGATGGAGGGAGCTATAGCAATCAGCCCCAGCATTTT.

This rearrangement joins TRBV6-1 to TRBJ1-1; TRBD1 aligns across 7 bases. Germline V gene lookup returns CDR1 MNHNS and CDR2 SASEGT. The CDR3 contains 15 residues. V was clipped by 7 bases and J by 6 bases; unmatched bases: 14. Here the CDR3 reads CASNPRTGGIPEAFF. CDR3 DNA: TGTGCCAGCAACCCTCGGACAGGCGGGATCCCTGAAGCTTTCTTT.